This T cell receptor (beta chain) was documented in a study of Graves' ophthalmopathy and Graves' hyperthyroidism (dated by TCRdb to 2017 to 2018). Study-wide context: Peripheral blood samples were taken at the time of initial diagnosis, before any treatment was given. In five to seven hyperthyroidism patients, T-cell repertoires of thyroid tissue and blood were compared. After sampling, hyperthyroidism patients received methimazole starting at 30 mg daily, and ophthalmopathy patients received high-dose intravenous methylprednisolone. An independent validation cohort comprised some 19 hyperthyroidism patients and around 16 patients who later progressed from hyperthyroidism to ophthalmopathy. To explore V-J signatures that distinguish ophthalmopathy from hyperthyroidism, a discovery set of roughly 98 patients was enrolled, made up of about 40 with ophthalmopathy and around 60 with stable hyperthyroidism. For training and testing, the roughly 100 patients in the discovery cohort were randomly divided in a 7:3 ratio. The study used signatures of the TCR beta repertoire to tell Graves' ophthalmopathy apart from Graves' hyperthyroidism and to predict which patients would progress to ophthalmopathy. In total, approximately 130 blood samples were TCR-sequenced: 43 ophthalmopathy, under 85 hyperthyroidism and about 17 hyperthyroidism-to-ophthalmopathy patients. Broad study findings and their caveats: Most expanded thyroid clonotypes with frequency above 0.001 were also detected in blood, suggesting blood repertoires may reflect the thyroid immune response. Ophthalmopathy was separated from stable hyperthyroidism by the 13-signature model with about 85% sensitivity and 81% to 84% specificity in cross-validation and with 80%/75% in the test set. In validation, the model predicted ophthalmopathy progression with 55% to 71% sensitivity and roughly 72% specificity; roughly 12 predicted patients were CT-confirmed with GO in a median of approximately 6.5 months. Sample size was not predetermined statistically, and investigators were not blinded to group allocation.

This clonotype was recorded many times. It has no known antigen specificity. The sample holds no much larger clone one base away, and base qualities are not on file. Patients with ophthalmopathy had moderately to severely active disease, with a Clinical Activity Score of 3 or more, a NOSPECS grade of 4 or more, and a disease duration of less than 3 months. Patients with other autoimmune diseases, uncontrolled infections, pregnancy or lactation were excluded. Clinical symptoms, serum thyroxine, TRAb, thyroid ultrasound and orbital computed tomography formed the basis of the diagnosis. Using Ficoll-Paque density gradient centrifugation, PBMCs were isolated from 8.5 to 10 ml of fresh peripheral blood. Total RNA was extracted with Trizol reagent and quality-checked on an Agilent 2100 Bioanalyzer. The cysteine opens and the phenylalanine closes a CDR3 of 15 amino acids. This entry keeps only the CDR3 DNA: 45 bases, framed from base 1. The germline V gene supplies CDR1 MNHNS and CDR2 SASEGT. V ends up 7 bases short and J 2 bases short, with an unmatched junction base count of 6.

For repertoire sequencing, the TCR beta CDR3 regions were amplified from RNA transcripts. The first round was an RT-PCR using HTBI primers with the Qiagen OneStep RT-PCR kit, and this first round was followed by a second-round multiplex PCR, then size selection and purification. Sequencing of the libraries was carried out on an Illumina HiSeq2000 in paired-end mode with 100 bp reads. Under the source paper's analysis protocol: Reads were processed with SOAPnuke, discarding reads with adapters, uncalled bases, mean Phred below 15, or no exact constant-primer or identifier match. COPE v1.2.5 was used to merge the high-quality paired reads. Clonotypes were defined as unique nucleotide sequences and were aligned to IMGT TRB V, D and J references using MiTCR v1.1. Analysis was restricted to V-J combinations with a frequency above 0.0001, which covered 98% to 99.2% of repertoires. A TCR clonal expansion and chaos score per V-J combination was defined as the ratio of F50 clonal expansion to chaos observed in the TCRdist matrix. Features were reduced by Welch's t-statistics and random forest to about a dozen V-J combinations, which fed a naive Bayes classifier. Thyroid-blood repertoire similarity was quantified with the Morisita-Horn index. TCRdb passed the public sequencing reads through fastp at Q25 and MiXCR, retaining productive beta sequences. CDR3 protein duplicates are merged, each entry listing the most common genes and DNA. These V and J calls originate from TCRdb's pipeline instead of the authors' own analysis. Present in this sample are approximately 210,000 distinct CDR3 sequences, around a fifth of which were seen just once. More than 35% of the sample comes from the top ten.

The chain couples TRBV6-1 to TRBJ2-5; 11 nucleotides in the junction match TRBD2. The specimen was peripheral blood. The TCR comes from a woman aged 45-59 years with Graves' ophthalmopathy. Donor details come from another sample of the same person, matched by shared clones. The DNA sequence reads TGTGCCAGCAAGGGGACTAGCGGACAGCAAGAGACCCAGTACTTC. Its product reads: CASKGTSGQQETQYF.